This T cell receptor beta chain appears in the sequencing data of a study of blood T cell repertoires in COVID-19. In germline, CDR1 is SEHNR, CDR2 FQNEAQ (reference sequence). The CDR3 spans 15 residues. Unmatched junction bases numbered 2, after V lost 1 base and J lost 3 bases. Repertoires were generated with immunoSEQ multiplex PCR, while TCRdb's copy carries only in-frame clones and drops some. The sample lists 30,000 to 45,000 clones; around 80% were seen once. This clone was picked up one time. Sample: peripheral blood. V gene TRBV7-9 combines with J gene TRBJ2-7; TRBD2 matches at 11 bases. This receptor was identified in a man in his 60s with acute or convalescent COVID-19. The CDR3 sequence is CASSLGLAGNYEQYF. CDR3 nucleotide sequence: TGTGCCAGCAGCTTAGGACTAGCGGGGAACTACGAGCAGTACTTC. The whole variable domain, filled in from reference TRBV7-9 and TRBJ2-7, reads DTGVSQNPRHKITKRGQNVTFRCDPISEHNRLYWYRQTLGQGPEFLTYFQNEAQLEKSRLLSDRFSAERPKGSFSTLEIQRTEQGDSAMYLCASSLGLAGNYEQYFGPGTRLTVT.